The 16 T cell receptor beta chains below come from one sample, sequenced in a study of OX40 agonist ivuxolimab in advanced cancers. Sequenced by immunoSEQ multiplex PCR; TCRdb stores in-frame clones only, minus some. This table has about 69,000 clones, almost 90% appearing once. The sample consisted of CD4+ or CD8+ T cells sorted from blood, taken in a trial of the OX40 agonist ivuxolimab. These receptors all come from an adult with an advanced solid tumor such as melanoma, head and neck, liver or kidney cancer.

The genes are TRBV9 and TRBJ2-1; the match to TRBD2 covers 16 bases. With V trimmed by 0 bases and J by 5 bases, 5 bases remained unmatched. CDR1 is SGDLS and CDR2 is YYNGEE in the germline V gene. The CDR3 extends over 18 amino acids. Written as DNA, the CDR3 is TGTGCCAGCAGCGTAGTCGGGACTAGCGGGAGGGCCGACAATGAGCAGTTCTTC. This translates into CASSVVGTSGRADNEQFF.

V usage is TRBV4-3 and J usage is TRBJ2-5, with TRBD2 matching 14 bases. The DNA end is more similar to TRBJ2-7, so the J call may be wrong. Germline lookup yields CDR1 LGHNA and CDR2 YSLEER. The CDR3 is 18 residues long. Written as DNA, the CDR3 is TGCGCCAGCAGCCATACACCCGGGACTAGCGGGAGTAACTACGAGCAGTACTTC. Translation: CASSHTPGTSGSNYEQYF.

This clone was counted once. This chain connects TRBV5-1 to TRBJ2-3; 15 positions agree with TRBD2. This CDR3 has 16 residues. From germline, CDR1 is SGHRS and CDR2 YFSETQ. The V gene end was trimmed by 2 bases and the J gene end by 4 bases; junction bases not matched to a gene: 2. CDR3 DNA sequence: TGCGCCAGCAGCTTAGGACTAGCGGGAGGGCCAGATACGCAGTATTTT. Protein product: CASSLGLAGGPDTQYF.

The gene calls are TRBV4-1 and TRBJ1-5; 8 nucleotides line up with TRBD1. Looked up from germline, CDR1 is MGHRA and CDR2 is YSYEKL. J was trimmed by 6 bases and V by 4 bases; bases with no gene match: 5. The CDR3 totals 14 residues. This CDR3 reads CASSLGQGGQPQHF. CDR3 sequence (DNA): TGCGCCAGCAGCCTTGGACAGGGAGGTCAGCCCCAGCATTTT.

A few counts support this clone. CDR3: CASSLVGGAIQPQHF. The CDR3 DNA reads TGTGCCAGCAGCTTAGTTGGGGGCGCCATTCAGCCCCAGCATTTT. The chain couples TRBV7-2 to TRBJ1-5, with a weak D call TRBD1 (6 bases). V gave up 1 base and J gave up 6 bases, with 13 bases separating them. The CDR3 is made up of 15 amino acids. Per the germline V gene, CDR1 is SGHTA and CDR2 is FQGNSA.

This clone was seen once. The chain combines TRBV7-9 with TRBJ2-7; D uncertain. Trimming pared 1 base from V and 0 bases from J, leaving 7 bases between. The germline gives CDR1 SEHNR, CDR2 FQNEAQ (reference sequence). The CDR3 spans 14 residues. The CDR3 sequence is CASSLVPSSYEQYF. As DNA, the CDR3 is TGTGCCAGCAGCTTAGTCCCTAGCTCCTACGAGCAGTACTTC.

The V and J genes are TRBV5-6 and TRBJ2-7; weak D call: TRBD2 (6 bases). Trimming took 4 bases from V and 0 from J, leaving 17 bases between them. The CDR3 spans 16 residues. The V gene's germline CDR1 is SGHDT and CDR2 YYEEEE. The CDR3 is CASSQMGLGSSYEQYF. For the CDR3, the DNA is TGTGCCAGCAGCCAAATGGGACTCGGTAGCTCCTACGAGCAGTACTTC. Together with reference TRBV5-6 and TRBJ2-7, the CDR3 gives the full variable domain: DAGVTQSPTHLIKTRGQQVTLRCSPKSGHDTVSWYQQALGQGPQFIFQYYEEEERQRGNFPDRFSGHQFPNYSSELNVNALLLGDSALYLCASSQMGLGSSYEQYFGPGTRLTVT.

In DNA form, the CDR3 reads TGTGCCAGCAGACGGGACAGGACAAGCACAGATACGCAGTATTTT. Its translation: CASRRDRTSTDTQYF. The chain has TRBV27 and TRBJ2-3, with 8 bases fitting TRBD1. Per germline, CDR1 MNHEY and CDR2 SMNVEV (reference sequence). This CDR3 is built from 15 residues. With 6 bases clipped from V and 0 bases from J, the junction kept 5 bases outside the gene matches.

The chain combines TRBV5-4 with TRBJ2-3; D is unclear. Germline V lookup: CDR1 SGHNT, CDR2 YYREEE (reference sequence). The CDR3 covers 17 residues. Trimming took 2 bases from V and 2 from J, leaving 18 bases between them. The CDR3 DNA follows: TGTGCCAGCAGCTTAAACAAAGGACCTGGAGTCACAGATACGCAGTATTTT. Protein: CASSLNKGPGVTDTQYF.

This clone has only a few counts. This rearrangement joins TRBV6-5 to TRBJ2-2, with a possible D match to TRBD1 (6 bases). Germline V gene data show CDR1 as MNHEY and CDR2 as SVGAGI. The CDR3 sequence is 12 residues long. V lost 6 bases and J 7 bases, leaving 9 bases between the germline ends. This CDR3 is CASRRTVGELFF. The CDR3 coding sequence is TGTGCCAGCAGGCGGACAGTCGGGGAGCTGTTTTTT.

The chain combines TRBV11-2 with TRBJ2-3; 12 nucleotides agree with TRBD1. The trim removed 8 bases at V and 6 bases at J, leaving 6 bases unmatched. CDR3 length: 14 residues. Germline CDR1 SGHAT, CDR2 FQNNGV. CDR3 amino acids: CASSGTGGADTQYF. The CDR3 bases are TGTGCCAGCTCCGGGACAGGGGGCGCGGATACGCAGTATTTT.

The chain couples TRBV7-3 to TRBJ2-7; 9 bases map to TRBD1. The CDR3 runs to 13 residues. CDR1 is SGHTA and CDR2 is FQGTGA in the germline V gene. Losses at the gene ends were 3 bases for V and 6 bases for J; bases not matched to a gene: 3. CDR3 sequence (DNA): TGTGCCAGCAGCTTTCGACAGGGGGGCGAGCAGTACTTC. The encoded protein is CASSFRQGGEQYF.

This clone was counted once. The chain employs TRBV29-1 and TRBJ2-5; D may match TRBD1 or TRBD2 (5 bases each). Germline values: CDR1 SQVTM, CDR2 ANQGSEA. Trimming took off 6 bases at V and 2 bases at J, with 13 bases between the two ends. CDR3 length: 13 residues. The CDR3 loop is CSVRQTTQETQYF. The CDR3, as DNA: TGCAGCGTCAGACAGACTACTCAAGAGACCCAGTACTTC.

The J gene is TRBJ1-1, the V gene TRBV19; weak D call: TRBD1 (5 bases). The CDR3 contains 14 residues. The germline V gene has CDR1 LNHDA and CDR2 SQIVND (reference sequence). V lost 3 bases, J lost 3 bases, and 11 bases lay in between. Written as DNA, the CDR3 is TGTGCCAGTAGTATCTGGGGGGGAGACACTGAAGCTTTCTTT. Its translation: CASSIWGGDTEAFF. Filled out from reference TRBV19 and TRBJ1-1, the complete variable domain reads DGGITQSPKYLFRKEGQNVTLSCEQNLNHDAMYWYRQDPGQGLRLIYYSQIVNDFQKGDIAEGYSVSREKKESFPLTVTSAQKNPTAFYLCASSIWGGDTEAFFGQGTRLTVV.

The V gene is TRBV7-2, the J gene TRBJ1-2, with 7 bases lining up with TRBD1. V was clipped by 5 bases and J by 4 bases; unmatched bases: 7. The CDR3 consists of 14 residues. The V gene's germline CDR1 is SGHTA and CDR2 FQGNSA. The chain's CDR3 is CASSLMTGPYGYTF. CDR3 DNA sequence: TGTGCCAGCAGCCTCATGACAGGGCCCTATGGCTACACCTTC.

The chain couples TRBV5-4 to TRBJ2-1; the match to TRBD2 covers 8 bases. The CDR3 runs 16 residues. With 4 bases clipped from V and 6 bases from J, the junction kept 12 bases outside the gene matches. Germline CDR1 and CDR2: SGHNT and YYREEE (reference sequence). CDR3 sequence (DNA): TGTGCCAGCAGCCCGGGTGGGACTAGTGCGTTCAATGAGCAGTTCTTC. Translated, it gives CASSPGGTSAFNEQFF. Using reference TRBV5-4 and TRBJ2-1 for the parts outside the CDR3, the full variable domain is ETGVTQSPTHLIKTRGQQVTLRCSSQSGHNTVSWYQQALGQGPQFIFQYYREEENGRGNFPPRFSGLQFPNYSSELNVNALELDDSALYLCASSPGGTSAFNEQFFGPGTRLTVL.